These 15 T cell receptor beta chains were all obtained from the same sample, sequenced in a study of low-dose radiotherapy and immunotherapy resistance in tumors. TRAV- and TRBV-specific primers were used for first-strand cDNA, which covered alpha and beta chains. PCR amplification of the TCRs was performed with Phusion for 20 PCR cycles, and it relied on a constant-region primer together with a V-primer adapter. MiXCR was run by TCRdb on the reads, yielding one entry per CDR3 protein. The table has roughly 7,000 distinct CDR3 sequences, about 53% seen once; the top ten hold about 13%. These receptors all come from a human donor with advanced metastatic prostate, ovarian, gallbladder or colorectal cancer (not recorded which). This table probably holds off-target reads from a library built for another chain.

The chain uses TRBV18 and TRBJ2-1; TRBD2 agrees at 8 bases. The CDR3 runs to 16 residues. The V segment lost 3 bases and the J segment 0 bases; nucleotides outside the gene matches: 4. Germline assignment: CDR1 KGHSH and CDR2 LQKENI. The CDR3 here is CASSPLAGSSYNEQFF. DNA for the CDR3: TGTGCCAGCTCACCCTTAGCGGGGAGCTCCTACAATGAGCAGTTCTTC.

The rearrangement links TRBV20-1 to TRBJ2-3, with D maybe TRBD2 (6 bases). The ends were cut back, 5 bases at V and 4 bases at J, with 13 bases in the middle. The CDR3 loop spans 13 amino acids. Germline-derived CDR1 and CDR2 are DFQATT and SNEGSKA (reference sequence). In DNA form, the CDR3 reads TGCAGTGCTCGGAGGGTGGCTTCAGATACGCAGTATTTT. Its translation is CSARRVASDTQYF.

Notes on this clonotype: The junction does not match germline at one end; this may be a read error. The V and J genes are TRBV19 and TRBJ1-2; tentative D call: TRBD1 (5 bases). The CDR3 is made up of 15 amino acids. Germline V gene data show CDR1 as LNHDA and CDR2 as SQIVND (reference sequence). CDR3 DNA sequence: TGTGCCAGTAGTTCCTGGGACGGCCCGATTTCTGGCTCCACCTTC. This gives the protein CASSSWDGPISGSTF.

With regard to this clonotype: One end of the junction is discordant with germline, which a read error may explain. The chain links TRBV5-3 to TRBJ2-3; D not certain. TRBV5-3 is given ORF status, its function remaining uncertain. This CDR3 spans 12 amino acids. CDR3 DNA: TGTGCCAGGAGCTTATACACAGATACGCAGTATTTT. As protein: CARSLYTDTQYF.

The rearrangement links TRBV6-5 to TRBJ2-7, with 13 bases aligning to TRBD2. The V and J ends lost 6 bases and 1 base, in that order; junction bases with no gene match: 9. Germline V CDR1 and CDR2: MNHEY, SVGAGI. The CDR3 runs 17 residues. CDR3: CASSHVMTSGRSYEQYF. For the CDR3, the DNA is TGTGCCAGCAGCCACGTCATGACTAGCGGGAGGTCCTACGAGCAGTACTTC.

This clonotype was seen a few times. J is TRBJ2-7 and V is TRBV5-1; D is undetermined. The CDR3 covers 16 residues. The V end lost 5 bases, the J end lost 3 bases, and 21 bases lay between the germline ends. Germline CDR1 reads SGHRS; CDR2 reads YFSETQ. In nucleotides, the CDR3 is TGCGCCAGCAGGGTGGGTGTCCCCCCGGGCGTCTACGAGCAGTACTTC. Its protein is CASRVGVPPGVYEQYF.

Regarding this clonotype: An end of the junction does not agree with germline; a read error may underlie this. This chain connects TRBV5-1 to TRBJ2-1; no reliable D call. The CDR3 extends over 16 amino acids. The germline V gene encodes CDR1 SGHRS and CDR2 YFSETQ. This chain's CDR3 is CASRLDHRSIYNEQFF. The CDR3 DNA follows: TGCGCCAGCAGGTTGGATCATCGGAGCATATACAATGAGCAGTTCTTC.

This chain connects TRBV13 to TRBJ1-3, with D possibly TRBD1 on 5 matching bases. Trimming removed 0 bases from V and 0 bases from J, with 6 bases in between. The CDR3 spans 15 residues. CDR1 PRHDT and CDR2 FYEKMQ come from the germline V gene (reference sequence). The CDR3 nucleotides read TGTGCCAGCAGCTTAGGTCAGGGCTCTGGAAACACCATATATTTT. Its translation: CASSLGQGSGNTIYF.

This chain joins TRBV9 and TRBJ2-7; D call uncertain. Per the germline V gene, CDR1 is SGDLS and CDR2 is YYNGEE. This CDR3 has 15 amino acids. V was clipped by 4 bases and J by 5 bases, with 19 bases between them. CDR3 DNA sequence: TGTGCCAGCAGCAAACGGGCCGTCGGCCCCGACGAGCAGTACTTC. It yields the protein CASSKRAVGPDEQYF.

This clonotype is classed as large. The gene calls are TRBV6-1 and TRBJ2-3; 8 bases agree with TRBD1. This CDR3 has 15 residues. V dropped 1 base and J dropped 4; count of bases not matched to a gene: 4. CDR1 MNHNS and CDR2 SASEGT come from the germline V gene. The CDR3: CASSEGTGGADTQYF. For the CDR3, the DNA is TGTGCCAGCAGTGAAGGCACAGGGGGTGCAGATACGCAGTATTTT.

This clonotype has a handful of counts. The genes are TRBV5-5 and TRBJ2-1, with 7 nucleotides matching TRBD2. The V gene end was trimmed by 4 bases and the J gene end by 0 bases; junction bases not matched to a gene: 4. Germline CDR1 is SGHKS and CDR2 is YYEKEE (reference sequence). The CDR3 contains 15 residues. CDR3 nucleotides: TGTGCCAGCAGCGCCAGGGAGGGCTCCTACAATGAGCAGTTCTTC. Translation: CASSAREGSYNEQFF.

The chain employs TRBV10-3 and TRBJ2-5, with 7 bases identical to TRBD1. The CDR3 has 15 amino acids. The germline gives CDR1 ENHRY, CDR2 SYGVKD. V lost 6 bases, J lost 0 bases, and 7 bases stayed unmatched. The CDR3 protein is CAIRTGTVYQETQYF. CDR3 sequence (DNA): TGTGCCATCAGAACCGGGACAGTCTACCAAGAGACCCAGTACTTC.

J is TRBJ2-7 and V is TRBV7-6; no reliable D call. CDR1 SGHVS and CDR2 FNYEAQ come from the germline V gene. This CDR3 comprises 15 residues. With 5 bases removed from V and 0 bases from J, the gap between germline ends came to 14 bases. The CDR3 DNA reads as TGTGCCAGCAGCGTCGGGCCAGCCGTCTCCTACGAGCAGTACTTC. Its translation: CASSVGPAVSYEQYF.

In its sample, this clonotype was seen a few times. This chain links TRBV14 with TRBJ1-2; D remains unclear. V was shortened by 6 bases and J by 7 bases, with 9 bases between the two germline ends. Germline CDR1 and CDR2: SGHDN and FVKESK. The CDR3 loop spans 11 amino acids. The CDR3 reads CASRSTGGYTF. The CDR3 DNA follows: TGTGCCAGCAGATCCACGGGTGGCTACACCTTC.

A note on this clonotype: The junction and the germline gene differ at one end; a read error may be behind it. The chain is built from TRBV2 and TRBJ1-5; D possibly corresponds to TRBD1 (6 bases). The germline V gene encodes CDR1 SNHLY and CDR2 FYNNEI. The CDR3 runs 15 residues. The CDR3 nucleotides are TGCGCCAGCAGTGAACAGGGCTATAGCAATCAGCCCCAGCATTTT. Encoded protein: CASSEQGYSNQPQHF.